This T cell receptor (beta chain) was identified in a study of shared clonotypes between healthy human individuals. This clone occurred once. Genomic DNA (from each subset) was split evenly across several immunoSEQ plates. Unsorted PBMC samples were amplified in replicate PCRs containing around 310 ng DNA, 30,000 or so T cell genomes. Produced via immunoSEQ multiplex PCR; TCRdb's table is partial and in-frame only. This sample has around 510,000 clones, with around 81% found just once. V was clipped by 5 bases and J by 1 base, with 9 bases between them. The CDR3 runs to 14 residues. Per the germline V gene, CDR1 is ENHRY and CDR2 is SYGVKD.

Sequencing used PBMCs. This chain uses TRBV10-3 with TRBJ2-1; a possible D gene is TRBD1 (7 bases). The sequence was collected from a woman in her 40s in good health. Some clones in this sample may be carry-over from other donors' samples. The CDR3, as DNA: TGTGCCATCAGTTCAGGGGGGTCCTACAATGAGCAGTTCTTC. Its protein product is CAISSGGSYNEQFF.